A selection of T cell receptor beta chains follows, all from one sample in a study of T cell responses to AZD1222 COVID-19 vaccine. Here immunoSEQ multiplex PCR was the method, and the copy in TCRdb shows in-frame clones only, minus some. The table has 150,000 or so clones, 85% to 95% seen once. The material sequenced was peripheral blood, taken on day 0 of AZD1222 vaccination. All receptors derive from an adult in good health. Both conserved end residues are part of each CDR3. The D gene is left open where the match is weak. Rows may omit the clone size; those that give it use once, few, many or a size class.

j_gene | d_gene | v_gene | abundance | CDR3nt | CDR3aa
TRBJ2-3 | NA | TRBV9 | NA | TGTGCCAGCAGCGTAACAGGGCTGCTGAATACGCAGTATTTT | CASSVTGLLNTQYF
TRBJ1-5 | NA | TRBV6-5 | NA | TGTGCCAGCAGGCCCGATCATAGCAATCAGCCCCAGCATTTT | CASRPDHSNQPQHF
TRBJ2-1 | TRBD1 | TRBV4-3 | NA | TGCGCCAGCAGCCAAGATCGTGCGTCAGGGGGCCACAATGAGCAGTTCTTC | CASSQDRASGGHNEQFF
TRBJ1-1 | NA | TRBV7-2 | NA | TGTGCCAGCAGCTTAATAGGAACAGAAGCTTTCTTT | CASSLIGTEAFF
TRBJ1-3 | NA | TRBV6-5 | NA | TGTGCCAGCAGTTACGGGCAGGGGAGAAACACCATATATTTT | CASSYGQGRNTIYF
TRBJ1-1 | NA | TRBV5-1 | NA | TGCGCCAGCAGCTTCGGGACCGGGACTGAAGCTTTCTTT | CASSFGTGTEAFF
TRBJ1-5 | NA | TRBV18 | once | TGTGCCAGCTCGATAAAGGAGGCTAATCAGCCCCAGCATTTT | CASSIKEANQPQHF
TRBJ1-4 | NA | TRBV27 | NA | TGTGCCAGCAGTTTACGATGGGGAGTACCTCTGCGGGAAAAACTGTTTTTT | CASSLRWGVPLREKLFF
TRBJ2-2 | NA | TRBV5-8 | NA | TGTGCCAGCAGCTTCGCCGGGACCAACACCGGGGAGCTGTTTTTT | CASSFAGTNTGELFF
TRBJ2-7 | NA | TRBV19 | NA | TGTGCCAGTAGCCAACCAGCCCTTTCCTACGAGCAGTACTTC | CASSQPALSYEQYF
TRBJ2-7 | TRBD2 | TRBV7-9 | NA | TGTGCCAGCAGCTCCCTCTTGGCTAGCGGGAGAGGATACGAGCAGTACTTC | CASSSLLASGRGYEQYF
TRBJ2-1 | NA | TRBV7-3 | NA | TGTGCCAGCAGCTCCTCGGCAGGGGCCCGCTCCTACAATGAGCAGTTCTTC | CASSSSAGARSYNEQFF
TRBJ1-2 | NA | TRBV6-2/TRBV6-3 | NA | TGTGCCAGCAGTCCCGCTACACAGAGTTATGGCTACACCTTC | CASSPATQSYGYTF